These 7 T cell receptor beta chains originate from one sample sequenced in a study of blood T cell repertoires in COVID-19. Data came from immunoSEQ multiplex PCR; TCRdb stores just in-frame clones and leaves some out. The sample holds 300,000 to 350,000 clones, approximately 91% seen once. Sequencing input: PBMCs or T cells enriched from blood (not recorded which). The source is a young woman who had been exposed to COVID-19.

CDR3 sequence reads: CASTPGQGVGEQYF. The CDR3 DNA follows: TGTGCCAGCACCCCGGGACAGGGTGTTGGCGAGCAGTACTTC. The chain recombines TRBV2 with TRBJ2-7, with 9 nucleotides matching TRBD1. CDR1 is SNHLY and CDR2 is FYNNEI in the germline V gene. The length of the CDR3 is 14 residues. The trim removed 7 bases at V and 6 bases at J, leaving 10 bases unmatched.

CDR3 amino acids: CASTILSGRGGNEQFF. The CDR3 DNA reads as TGTGCCAGTACGATCCTGAGCGGGAGAGGGGGCAATGAGCAGTTCTTC. The chain uses TRBV19 and TRBJ2-1; TRBD2 matches at 8 bases. Germline V gene lookup returns CDR1 LNHDA and CDR2 SQIVND (reference sequence). The CDR3 contains 16 residues. With V trimmed by 7 bases and J by 6 bases, 14 bases remained unmatched.

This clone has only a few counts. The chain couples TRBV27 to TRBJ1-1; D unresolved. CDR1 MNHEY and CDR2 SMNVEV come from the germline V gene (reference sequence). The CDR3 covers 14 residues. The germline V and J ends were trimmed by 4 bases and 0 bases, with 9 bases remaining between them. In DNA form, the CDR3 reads TGTGCCAGCAGTTATCACAGTTTGAACACTGAAGCTTTCTTT. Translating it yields CASSYHSLNTEAFF.

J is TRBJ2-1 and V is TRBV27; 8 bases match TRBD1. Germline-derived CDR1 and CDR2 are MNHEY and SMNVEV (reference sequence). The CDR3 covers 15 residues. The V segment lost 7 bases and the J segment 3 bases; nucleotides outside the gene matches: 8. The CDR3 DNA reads TGTGCCAGCATCTTTACAGGGGGGATCTACAATGAGCAGTTCTTC. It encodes CASIFTGGIYNEQFF.

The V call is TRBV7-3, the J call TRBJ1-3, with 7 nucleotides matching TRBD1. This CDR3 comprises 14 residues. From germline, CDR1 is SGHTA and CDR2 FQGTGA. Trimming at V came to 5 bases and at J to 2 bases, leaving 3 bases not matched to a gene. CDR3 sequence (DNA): TGTGCCAGCAGCCCCGGGACAGCTGGAAACACCATATATTTT. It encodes CASSPGTAGNTIYF.

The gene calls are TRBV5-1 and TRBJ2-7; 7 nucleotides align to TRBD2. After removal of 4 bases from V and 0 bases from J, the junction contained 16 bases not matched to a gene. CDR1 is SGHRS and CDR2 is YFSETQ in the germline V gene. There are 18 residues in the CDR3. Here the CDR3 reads CASSLPTDLAARSYEQYF. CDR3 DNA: TGCGCCAGCAGCCTCCCCACAGACCTAGCGGCCCGCTCCTACGAGCAGTACTTC.

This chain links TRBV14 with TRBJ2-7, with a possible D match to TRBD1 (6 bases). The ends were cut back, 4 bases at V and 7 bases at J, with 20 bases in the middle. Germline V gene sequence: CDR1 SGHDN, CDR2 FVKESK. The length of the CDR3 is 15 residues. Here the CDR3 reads CASSPPGTPFGEQYF. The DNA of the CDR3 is TGTGCCAGCAGCCCCCCCGGGACACCATTCGGGGAGCAGTACTTC.